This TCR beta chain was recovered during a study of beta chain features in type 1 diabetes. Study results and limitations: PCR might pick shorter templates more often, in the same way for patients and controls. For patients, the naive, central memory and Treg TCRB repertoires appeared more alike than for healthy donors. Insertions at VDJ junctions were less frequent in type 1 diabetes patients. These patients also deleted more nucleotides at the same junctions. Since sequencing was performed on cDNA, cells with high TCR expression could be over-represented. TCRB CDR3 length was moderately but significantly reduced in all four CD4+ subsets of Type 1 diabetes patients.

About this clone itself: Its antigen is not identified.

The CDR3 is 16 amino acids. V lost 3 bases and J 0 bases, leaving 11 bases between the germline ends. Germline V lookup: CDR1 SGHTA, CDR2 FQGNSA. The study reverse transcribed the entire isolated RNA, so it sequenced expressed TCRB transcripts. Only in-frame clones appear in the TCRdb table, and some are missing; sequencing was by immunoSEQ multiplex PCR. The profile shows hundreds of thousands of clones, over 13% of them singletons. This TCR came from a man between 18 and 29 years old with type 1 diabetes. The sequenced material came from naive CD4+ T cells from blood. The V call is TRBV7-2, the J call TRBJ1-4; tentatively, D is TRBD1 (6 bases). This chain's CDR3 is CASSLAWTATNEKLFF. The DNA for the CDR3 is TGTGCCAGCAGCTTGGCCTGGACAGCAACTAATGAAAAACTGTTTTTT.